The rows below give T cell receptor beta chains drawn from one sample of a study of beta chain features in type 1 diabetes. TCRdb keeps only in-frame clones here, not all; method: immunoSEQ multiplex PCR. The table shows 70,000 to 90,000 clones, with 30% to 40% occurring only once. The sequenced sample consisted of stem cell memory CD4+ T cells from blood. The receptors were gathered from a woman younger than 30 in good health. The conserved cysteine and the conserved F or W are not part of the CDR3 here. The D gene is left open where the match is weak.

j_call	v_call	d_call	cdr3_length	cdr3_aa
TRBJ2-7	TRBV19	TRBD1	13	ASSSRTGGDYEQY
TRBJ2-1	TRBV18	TRBD2	13	ASSPTSGTYNEQF
TRBJ1-2	TRBV2	NA	14	ASSVQMPTTNYGYT
TRBJ2-1	TRBV15	NA	11	ATSAQHRDEQF
TRBJ2-3	TRBV6-4	TRBD1	16	ASSDSNNNRGVADTQY
TRBJ1-1	TRBV10-3	NA	10	AISQGDTEAF
TRBJ2-4	TRBV9	NA	15	ASSVGGIKDSKNIQY
TRBJ2-3	TRBV4-3	TRBD2	14	ASSHRRGGRPDTQY
TRBJ2-3	TRBV2	TRBD1	13	ASSDRTGGTDTQY
TRBJ1-1	TRBV2	NA	13	ASSEAGGGGTEAF
TRBJ2-7	TRBV5-1	NA	12	ASSLEGTTGEQY
TRBJ2-1	TRBV6-6	TRBD2	14	AIRTRTSGFRDEQF
TRBJ2-5	TRBV7-9	NA	10	ASAESVGTQY
TRBJ1-2	TRBV5-4	TRBD1	12	ASSEPGQNYGYT
TRBJ2-5	TRBV2	NA	12	ASSSEGYQETQY
TRBJ1-2	TRBV5-1	NA	10	AGVGVERGYT
TRBJ2-3	TRBV11-2	NA	13	ASSLLLLAGDTQY
TRBJ2-5	TRBV5-1	NA	13	ASSSGQFTQETQY
TRBJ1-1	TRBV5-1	TRBD1	12	ASSVGQGGTEAF
TRBJ1-1	TRBV4-2	NA	12	ASSHPEGYTEAF
TRBJ2-5	TRBV20-1	NA	9	SARRGETQY
TRBJ2-1	TRBV6-6	TRBD2	14	ASSSTGLAGHNEQF
TRBJ2-7	TRBV30	TRBD1	12	AWSGDSFTYEQY
TRBJ2-7	TRBV28	TRBD1	11	ASSVGQGYEQY
TRBJ2-7	TRBV7-2	NA	11	ASSQSGSYEQY
TRBJ2-2	TRBV5-6	TRBD2	15	ASSWTSGSSNTGELF
TRBJ1-3	TRBV4-3	NA	12	ASSQGTGWNTIY
TRBJ1-2	TRBV5-5	NA	14	ASSWEGRAQSYGYT
TRBJ2-1	TRBV20-1	NA	9	SARPAGRGV
TRBJ1-2	TRBV11-2	NA	12	ASSLATGNYGYT
TRBJ2-7	TRBV29-1	TRBD1	12	SAYGQGATYEQY
TRBJ2-7	TRBV6-1	TRBD2	12	ASTLVSGTHEQY
TRBJ2-1	TRBV7-2	NA	11	ASSLWTANEQF
TRBJ1-1	TRBV19	NA	12	ASSLGALGTEAF
TRBJ1-2	TRBV11-2	TRBD1	10	ASSIDRGGYT
TRBJ2-7	TRBV6-5	NA	10	ASSYSTGEQY
TRBJ2-7	TRBV19	TRBD1	11	ATGPGQGYLQY
TRBJ2-3	TRBV9	TRBD2	14	ASSVSTSGVTDTQY
TRBJ1-5	TRBV19	NA	11	ASSRGARQPQH
TRBJ2-7	TRBV21-1	NA	10	ASAGWVYEQY
TRBJ2-1	TRBV9	TRBD2	13	ASSVWREGQSAQF
TRBJ2-7	TRBV5-1	NA	12	ASSYNRRSYEQY
TRBJ2-5	TRBV4-2	NA	11	ASSRGLQEIQY
TRBJ2-5	TRBV2	NA	13	ASSRPGRDQLHQY
TRBJ1-3	TRBV4-3	NA	16	ASSHTSGEWGSGNTIY
TRBJ2-7	TRBV7-2	TRBD1	14	ASSLVSRGQGYEQY
TRBJ1-1	TRBV5-1	NA	12	ASSLGPGSTEAF
TRBJ1-2	TRBV18	NA	11	ASSPTANYGYT
TRBJ1-2	TRBV6-5	NA	13	ASSSYRASNYGYT
TRBJ2-4	TRBV11-2	NA	15	ASSFRRGGADKNIQY
TRBJ2-7	TRBV11-2	NA	12	ASSLGTGAYEQY
TRBJ2-3	TRBV4-2	TRBD2	14	ASSQLGTSGSRTQY
TRBJ2-3	TRBV6-5	NA	13	ASSSSGQITDTQY
TRBJ2-3	TRBV27	NA	9	ASSEQDTQY
TRBJ1-1	TRBV20-1	NA	9	SASHSPEAF
TRBJ2-3	TRBV9	TRBD2	15	ASSVAPSGGLTDTQY
TRBJ1-1	TRBV18	NA	10	ASSRQYTEAF
TRBJ2-2	TRBV7-8	NA	13	ASSSERANTGELF
TRBJ2-7	TRBV5-1	TRBD1	12	ASSTGTGGLEQY